The 17 T cell receptor beta chains below come from one sample, sequenced in a study of blood T cell repertoires in COVID-19. Sequencing used immunoSEQ multiplex PCR; TCRdb keeps in-frame clones, though not all of them. The data show about 50,000 clones, roughly 88% seen once. Sequencing was performed on peripheral blood. All receptors derive from a human donor in a cohort sampled during active COVID-19.

This clone has a single count. Other DNA sequences in this specimen translate into the identical CDR3. The chain recombines TRBV19 with TRBJ2-7; 7 bases are a match to TRBD2. Germline assignment: CDR1 LNHDA and CDR2 SQIVND (reference sequence). The CDR3 loop spans 16 amino acids. The trim removed 1 base at V and 5 bases at J, leaving 11 bases unmatched. The CDR3 loop is CASSIGGTGGADEQYF. CDR3 in DNA: TGTGCCAGTAGTATAGGGGGTACGGGGGGTGCGGACGAGCAGTACTTC.

This chain connects TRBV20-1 to TRBJ1-1; D is unclear. V was trimmed by 6 bases and J by 0 bases, leaving 5 bases between them. CDR1 is DFQATT and CDR2 is SNEGSKA in the germline V gene (reference sequence). The CDR3 runs to 11 residues. The CDR3 bases are TGCAGTGCGGCAATGAACACTGAAGCTTTCTTT. This gives the protein CSAAMNTEAFF.

The chain recombines TRBV6-4 with TRBJ2-3, with TRBD1 identical over 9 bases. This CDR3 has 15 amino acids. Trimming removed 3 bases from V and 1 base from J; junction bases left unmatched: 2. From germline, CDR1 is MRHNA and CDR2 SNTAGT. The CDR3 DNA sequence: TGTGCCAGCAGTGAAAGGGACAGGGGCACAGATACGCAGTATTTT. Its protein is CASSERDRGTDTQYF.

This clone was counted only a few times. The CDR3 is CASSQESTGGNEKLFF. As DNA, the CDR3 is TGTGCCAGCAGCCAAGAGTCTACAGGGGGTAATGAAAAACTGTTTTTT. The chain joins TRBV3-1 (or the pseudogene TRBV3-2) to TRBJ1-4; 8 bases align to TRBD1. Germline trimming cut 0 bases from V and 4 bases from J; bases unmatched to any gene: 4. The CDR3 runs 16 residues. Germline-derived CDR1 and CDR2 are LGHDT and YNNKEL (reference sequence).

The chain is built from TRBV15 and TRBJ2-1; the match to TRBD1 covers 10 bases. The ends lost 3 bases at V and 9 bases at J; junction bases unmatched: 8. This CDR3 region has 15 residues. Per the germline V gene, CDR1 is LNHNV and CDR2 is YYDKDF (reference sequence). The DNA for the CDR3 is TGTGCCACCAGCAGCGGGACAGGGGTTTTTCGTGAGCAGTTCTTC. This sequence encodes CATSSGTGVFREQFF.

J is TRBJ2-1 and V is TRBV5-1; 11 bases fit TRBD2. The V and J ends lost 3 bases and 8 bases, in that order; junction bases with no gene match: 13. The CDR3 is made up of 17 amino acids. CDR1 is SGHRS, CDR2 YFSETQ, per germline. The CDR3 DNA reads as TGCGCCAGCAGCTGGACTAGCGGGCTGGGGGAATTCGATGAGCAGTTCTTC. Encoded protein: CASSWTSGLGEFDEQFF.

The chain couples TRBV14 to TRBJ2-5; 15 nucleotides line up with TRBD2. Germline V CDR1 and CDR2: SGHDN, FVKESK. The CDR3 is 16 amino acids. Trimming at V came to 4 bases and at J to 5 bases, leaving 5 bases not matched to a gene. The CDR3 region has the DNA TGTGCCAGCAGCCTGTGGACTAGCGGGAGGGCGGAGACCCAGTACTTC. Protein: CASSLWTSGRAETQYF.

This chain joins TRBV11-3 and TRBJ2-7, with D unresolved. The CDR3 is 10 residues long. V shed 7 bases and J shed 5 bases, with 6 bases lying between them. Per the germline V gene, CDR1 is SGHNT and CDR2 is YENEEA. CDR3 DNA sequence: TGTGCCAGCACGAGGCACGAGCAGTACTTC. It specifies CASTRHEQYF.

This clone was detected only a few times. The V gene is TRBV29-1, the J gene TRBJ2-2; 8 positions match TRBD1. CDR3 length: 16 amino acids. Germline V gene sequence: CDR1 SQVTM, CDR2 ANQGSEA. With 5 bases clipped from V and 3 bases from J, the junction kept 11 bases outside the gene matches. The CDR3 reads CSVFGQGGGDTGELFF. DNA of the CDR3: TGCAGCGTTTTCGGACAGGGAGGTGGCGACACCGGGGAGCTGTTTTTT.

Of note for this clone: The same CDR3 is also encoded by other DNA sequences in this sample. This sequence joins TRBV11-2 and TRBJ1-1; tentative D call: TRBD1 (6 bases). V was cut by 5 bases and J by 8 bases, with 9 bases left in between. This CDR3 has 11 residues. CDR1 is SGHAT, CDR2 FQNNGV, per germline. Here the CDR3 DNA reads TGTGCCAGCAGCCGGACAGTAGAAGCTTTCTTT. This encodes CASSRTVEAFF.

J is TRBJ2-1 and V is TRBV7-3, with TRBD1 identical over 9 bases. Trimming removed 5 bases from V and 1 base from J; junction bases left unmatched: 6. This CDR3 spans 16 amino acids. Per germline, CDR1 SGHTA and CDR2 FQGTGA. The CDR3 loop is CASSAQTGGSYNEQFF. The CDR3 nucleotides are TGTGCCAGCAGCGCCCAGACAGGGGGTTCCTACAATGAGCAGTTCTTC.

This sequence joins TRBV7-9 and TRBJ2-3; no reliable D call. Germline-derived CDR1 and CDR2 are SEHNR and FQNEAQ (reference sequence). V was clipped by 3 bases and J by 6 bases, with 4 bases between them. The CDR3 loop spans 11 amino acids. The CDR3 loop reads CASSFIDTQYF. DNA of the CDR3: TGTGCCAGCAGCTTTATTGATACGCAGTATTTT.

This sequence joins TRBV3-1 (or the pseudogene TRBV3-2) and TRBJ2-5; 7 positions agree with TRBD1. There are 15 residues in the CDR3. After removal of 6 bases from V and 4 bases from J, the junction contained 11 bases not matched to a gene. The germline CDR1 and CDR2 sequences are LGHDT and YNNKEL (reference sequence). Written as DNA, the CDR3 is TGTGCCAGCAGATCATCCAGCAACAGGGGAGAGACCCAGTACTTC. It translates to CASRSSSNRGETQYF.

The chain has TRBV18 and TRBJ2-5; 10 bases are a match to TRBD1. CDR3 length: 15 residues. V gave up 8 bases and J gave up 5 bases; unmatched junction bases: 11. Germline V gene lookup returns CDR1 KGHSH and CDR2 LQKENI. CDR3: CASTKSTGGRETQYF. In nucleotides, the CDR3 is TGTGCCAGCACAAAATCGACAGGGGGCAGGGAGACCCAGTACTTC. The entire variable domain, with the rest obtained from reference TRBV18 and TRBJ2-5, is as follows: NAGVMQNPRHLVRRRGQEARLRCSPMKGHSHVYWYRQLPEEGLKFMVYLQKENIIDESGMPKERFSAEFPKEGPSILRIQQVVRGDSAAYFCASTKSTGGRETQYFGPGTRLLVL.

V gene TRBV7-2 combines with J gene TRBJ2-1, with TRBD2 matching 11 bases. Germline loops: CDR1 SGHTA, CDR2 FQGNSA. The CDR3 consists of 18 residues. Germline trimming cut 0 bases from V and 1 base from J; bases unmatched to any gene: 5. CDR3 residues: CASSLAQASGGSYNEQFF. The DNA of the CDR3 is TGTGCCAGCAGCTTAGCCCAGGCTAGCGGGGGGTCCTACAATGAGCAGTTCTTC.

The chain couples TRBV7-9 to TRBJ1-6; unclear D gene. This CDR3 contains 16 residues. V lost 1 base to trimming and J lost 7 bases, with 14 bases between them. Germline V gives CDR1 SEHNR, CDR2 FQNEAQ (reference sequence). This chain's CDR3 is CASSLDIHLSNSPLHF. The CDR3 region has the DNA TGTGCCAGCAGCTTAGACATACATCTTTCGAATTCACCCCTCCACTTT.

With respect to this clone: Other DNA sequences in this specimen translate into the identical CDR3. The genes are TRBV7-2 and TRBJ1-2, with D possibly being TRBD1 (6 bases). Germline assignment: CDR1 SGHTA and CDR2 FQGNSA. The CDR3 extends over 13 amino acids. Trimming left V 5 bases short and J 5 bases short, with 12 bases between. DNA for the CDR3: TGTGCCAGCAGCCGTGGACAGTTGTATGGCTACACCTTC. It codes for CASSRGQLYGYTF.